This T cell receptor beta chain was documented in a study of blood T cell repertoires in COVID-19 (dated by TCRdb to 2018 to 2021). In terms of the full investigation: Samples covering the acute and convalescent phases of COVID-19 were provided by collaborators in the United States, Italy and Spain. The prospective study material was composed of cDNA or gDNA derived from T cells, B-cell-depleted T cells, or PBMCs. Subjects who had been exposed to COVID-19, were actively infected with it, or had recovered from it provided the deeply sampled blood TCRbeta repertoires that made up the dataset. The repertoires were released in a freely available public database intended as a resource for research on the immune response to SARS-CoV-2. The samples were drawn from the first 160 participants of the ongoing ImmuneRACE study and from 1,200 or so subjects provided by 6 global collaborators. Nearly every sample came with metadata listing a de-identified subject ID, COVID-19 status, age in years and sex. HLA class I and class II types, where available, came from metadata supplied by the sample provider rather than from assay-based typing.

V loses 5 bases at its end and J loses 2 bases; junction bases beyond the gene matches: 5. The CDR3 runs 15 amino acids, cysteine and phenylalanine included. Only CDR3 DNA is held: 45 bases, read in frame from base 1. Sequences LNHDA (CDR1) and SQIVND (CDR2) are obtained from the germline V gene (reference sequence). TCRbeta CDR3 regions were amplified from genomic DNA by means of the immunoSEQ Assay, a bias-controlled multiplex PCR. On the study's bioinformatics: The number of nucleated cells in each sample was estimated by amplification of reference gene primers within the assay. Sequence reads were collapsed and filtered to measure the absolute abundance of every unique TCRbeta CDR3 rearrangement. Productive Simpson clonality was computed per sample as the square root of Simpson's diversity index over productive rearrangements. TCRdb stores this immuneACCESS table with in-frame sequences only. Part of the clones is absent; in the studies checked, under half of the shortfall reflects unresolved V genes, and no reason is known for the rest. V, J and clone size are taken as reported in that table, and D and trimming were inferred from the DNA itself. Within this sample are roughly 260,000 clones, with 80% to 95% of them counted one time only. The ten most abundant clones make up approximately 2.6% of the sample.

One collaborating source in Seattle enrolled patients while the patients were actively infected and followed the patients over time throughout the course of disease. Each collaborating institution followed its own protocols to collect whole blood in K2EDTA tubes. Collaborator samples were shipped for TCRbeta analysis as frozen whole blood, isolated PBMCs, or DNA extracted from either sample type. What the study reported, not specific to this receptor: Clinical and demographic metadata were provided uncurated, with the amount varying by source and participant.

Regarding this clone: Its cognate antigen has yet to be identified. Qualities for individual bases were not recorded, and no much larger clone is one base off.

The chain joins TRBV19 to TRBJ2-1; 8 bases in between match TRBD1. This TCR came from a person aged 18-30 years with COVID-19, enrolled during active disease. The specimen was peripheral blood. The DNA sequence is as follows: TGTGCCAGTAGTTTACAGGGGGAACCCTACAATGAGCAGTTCTTC. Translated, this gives CASSLQGEPYNEQFF. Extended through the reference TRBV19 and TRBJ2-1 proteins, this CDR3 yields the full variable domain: DGGITQSPKYLFRKEGQNVTLSCEQNLNHDAMYWYRQDPGQGLRLIYYSQIVNDFQKGDIAEGYSVSREKKESFPLTVTSAQKNPTAFYLCASSLQGEPYNEQFFGPGTRLTVL.